These 31 T cell receptor beta chains share one sample of origin, sequenced in a study of CD8 T cells in ankylosing spondylitis. TCRdb redid the calling of the 5' RACE reads with MiXCR, one entry per CDR3 protein. The sample has about 240,000 distinct CDR3 sequences; roughly 10% are singletons. Sequenced material: blood, either unsorted or a sorted T cell fraction (not recorded which). Receptor source: a male donor with ankylosing spondylitis or in good health (not recorded which).

This clonotype was found a few times. The chain employs TRBV2 and TRBJ2-1; perhaps TRBD1 as D (5 bases). The V gene's germline CDR1 is SNHLY and CDR2 FYNNEI. The V gene lost 7 bases and the J gene lost 5 bases, with 15 bases spanning the gap. The CDR3 spans 14 residues. The CDR3 sequence: CASTDQGRNNEQFF. CDR3 DNA: TGTGCCAGCACCGACCAGGGCCGGAACAATGAGCAGTTCTTC.

This clonotype was observed many times. The rearrangement links TRBV19 to TRBJ2-2, with a tentative D call TRBD2 (6 bases). With 5 bases removed from V and 7 bases from J, the gap between germline ends came to 20 bases. Looked up from germline, CDR1 is LNHDA and CDR2 is SQIVND (reference sequence). The CDR3 sequence is 16 residues long. CDR3 nucleotides: TGTGCCAGTAGTCCTCGGACGGGAGTCCCCAGCGGGGAGCTGTTTTTT. Residues: CASSPRTGVPSGELFF. Together with reference TRBV19 and TRBJ2-2, the CDR3 gives the full variable domain: DGGITQSPKYLFRKEGQNVTLSCEQNLNHDAMYWYRQDPGQGLRLIYYSQIVNDFQKGDIAEGYSVSREKKESFPLTVTSAQKNPTAFYLCASSPRTGVPSGELFFGEGSRLTVL.

This clonotype has a count of ten or more. This chain connects TRBV6-1 to TRBJ1-2; D remains unclear. CDR1 MNHNS and CDR2 SASEGT come from the germline V gene. The CDR3 length is 12 residues. The germline V and J ends were trimmed by 7 bases and 2 bases, with 8 bases remaining between them. CDR3 sequence reads: CASNVANYGYTF. The CDR3 DNA follows: TGTGCCAGCAACGTCGCCAACTATGGCTACACCTTC.

This clonotype showed up many times. This chain connects TRBV6-4 to TRBJ2-7; 12 nucleotides agree with TRBD1. The junction had 7 bases not matched to a gene; V was cut back by 6 bases and J by 1 base. The CDR3 runs to 16 residues. CDR1 MRHNA and CDR2 SNTAGT come from the germline V gene. CDR3 bases: TGTGCCAGCAGCTTTGGGACAGGGGGCGCGTCCTACGAGCAGTACTTC. Translating it yields CASSFGTGGASYEQYF.

In its sample, this clonotype was seen a few times. V gene TRBV7-9 combines with J gene TRBJ1-6; no firm D call. Germline CDR1 is SEHNR and CDR2 is FQNEAQ (reference sequence). This CDR3 spans 14 amino acids. The V and J ends lost 5 bases and 7 bases respectively, with 12 bases between them. CDR3 protein: CASSKKGGNSPLHF. The CDR3 nucleotides read TGTGCCAGCAGCAAAAAGGGAGGAAATTCACCCCTCCACTTT.

This rearrangement joins TRBV7-2 to TRBJ1-2; no reliable D call. Trimming left V 3 bases short and J 7 bases short, with 12 bases between. This CDR3 has 13 amino acids. In germline, CDR1 is SGHTA, CDR2 FQGNSA. CDR3 nucleotide sequence: TGTGCCAGCAGCTTGTCCCCAGCTACTGGCTACACCTTC. Translated: CASSLSPATGYTF.

This clonotype was observed a handful of times. The rearrangement uses TRBV20-1 and TRBJ2-6; D call uncertain. Germline loops: CDR1 DFQATT, CDR2 SNEGSKA (reference sequence). The germline V and J ends were trimmed by 3 bases and 7 bases, with 16 bases remaining between them. CDR3 size: 15 residues. CDR3 region: CSASSGRPSANVLTF. CDR3 DNA: TGCAGTGCTAGCAGTGGCAGGCCTAGTGCCAACGTCCTGACTTTC.

This clonotype has a count of ten or more. The CDR3 region is CASRTRTSGNEQFF. The CDR3 DNA follows: TGTGCCAGCCGCACCCGGACTAGCGGCAATGAGCAGTTCTTC. The chain carries TRBV7-9 and TRBJ2-1; 10 positions match TRBD2. Germline CDR1 is SEHNR and CDR2 is FQNEAQ (reference sequence). Trimming at V came to 8 bases and at J to 6 bases, leaving 7 bases not matched to a gene. The CDR3 spans 14 residues.

The sample holds a few counts of this clonotype. CDR3 bases: TGTGCCAGCAGGCAGACAGGGGGTGCTCCTAACAGCTATGGCTACACCTTC. It is translated as CASRQTGGAPNSYGYTF. The V and J genes are TRBV6-2 or TRBV6-3 and TRBJ1-2; 9 nucleotides match TRBD1. This CDR3 is built from 17 residues. J lost 4 bases, V lost 6 bases, and 15 bases had no gene match. CDR1 MNHEY and CDR2 SVGEGT come from the germline V gene.

There are many counts of this clonotype. The V call is TRBV7-8, the J call TRBJ2-7; 7 bases map to TRBD2. Germline CDR1 and CDR2: SGHVS and FQNEAQ. With V trimmed by 1 base and J by 2 bases, 5 bases remained unmatched. The CDR3 has 15 amino acids. This CDR3 reads CASSLVTGGPYEQYF. For the CDR3, the DNA is TGTGCCAGCAGCTTAGTTACGGGGGGACCCTACGAGCAGTACTTC. Full variable domain (missing parts from reference TRBV7-8 and TRBJ2-7): GAGVSQSPRYKVAKRGQDVALRCDPISGHVSLFWYQQALGQGPEFLTYFQNEAQLDKSGLPSDRFFAERPEGSVSTLKIQRTQQEDSAVYLCASSLVTGGPYEQYFGPGTRLTVT.

V usage is TRBV12-3 or TRBV12-4 and J usage is TRBJ1-1; D not resolved. The CDR3 totals 12 residues. Deletions cut 1 base from V and 9 bases from J, with 9 bases between. The CDR3 DNA reads as TGTGCCAGCAGTTTAGGAGGGTCCAAAGCTTTCTTT. Translation: CASSLGGSKAFF.

This clonotype has ten or more counts. V is TRBV14 and J is TRBJ2-7; the D gene is possibly TRBD2 (5 bases). Germline CDR1 is SGHDN and CDR2 is FVKESK. V was clipped by 0 bases and J by 0 bases, with 9 bases between them. The CDR3 loop spans 15 amino acids. CDR3 residues: CASSQDQGSSYEQYF. CDR3 bases: TGTGCCAGCAGCCAAGATCAAGGGAGCTCCTACGAGCAGTACTTC.

This clonotype appeared many times. The V gene is TRBV12-3 or TRBV12-4, the J gene TRBJ2-2; perhaps TRBD2 as D (5 bases). Deletions cut 5 bases from V and 8 bases from J, with 15 bases between. The CDR3 extends over 14 amino acids. The CDR3 DNA is TGTGCCAGCAGTCCCCAGGACTGGGGTGGGGAGCTGTTTTTT. Its translation is CASSPQDWGGELFF.

This clonotype was detected many times. This chain joins TRBV20-1 and TRBJ2-1; TRBD2 is a possible D gene (6 bases). The germline V gene has CDR1 DFQATT and CDR2 SNEGSKA (reference sequence). V lost 3 bases and J 3 bases, leaving 12 bases between the germline ends. The CDR3 spans 14 residues. Written as DNA, the CDR3 is TGCAGTGCTAGGGAGACTAGAGGCTACAATGAGCAGTTCTTC. This encodes CSARETRGYNEQFF.

This clonotype has ten or more counts. The gene calls are TRBV20-1 and TRBJ2-2, with TRBD2 matching over 8 bases. The germline V gene encodes CDR1 DFQATT and CDR2 SNEGSKA (reference sequence). Trimming took 1 base from V and 0 from J; bases not matched to a gene: 4. The CDR3 is 16 residues long. The CDR3 here is CSARVGGGTNTGELFF. DNA for the CDR3: TGCAGTGCTAGAGTGGGCGGGGGGACGAACACCGGGGAGCTGTTTTTT.

This clonotype was seen many times. The rearrangement links TRBV11-2 to TRBJ2-3, with TRBD2 matching 12 bases. This CDR3 is built from 18 residues. Germline CDR1 reads SGHAT; CDR2 reads FQNNGV. J gave up 0 bases and V 1 base, and 5 bases lay outside the gene matches. The CDR3 sequence: CASSLGLAGELSTDTQYF. The CDR3, as DNA: TGTGCCAGCAGCTTAGGACTAGCGGGGGAGCTTAGCACAGATACGCAGTATTTT.

This clonotype was picked up many times. CDR3 region: CASSFYFQGARWEQYF. In DNA form, the CDR3 reads TGTGCCAGCAGCTTCTACTTCCAGGGGGCGCGGTGGGAGCAGTACTTC. V and J are TRBV11-2 and TRBJ2-7, with 8 bases matching TRBD1. V lost 3 bases and J lost 7; bases outside the gene matches: 14. The CDR3 consists of 16 residues. The germline V gene has CDR1 SGHAT and CDR2 FQNNGV. The variable domain in full, completed from reference TRBV11-2 and TRBJ2-7, reads EAGVAQSPRYKIIEKRQSVAFWCNPISGHATLYWYQQILGQGPKLLIQFQNNGVVDDSQLPKDRFSAERLKGVDSTLKIQPAKLEDSAVYLCASSFYFQGARWEQYFGPGTRLTVT.

This clonotype was counted many times. The rearrangement links TRBV21-1 to TRBJ1-5; the tabulated D call, TRBD1, remains unverified against the DNA. TRBV21-1 is a pseudogene locus. The CDR3 loop spans 16 amino acids. The CDR3 bases are TGTGCCAGCAGCAAATGGGAAGGACAGCTGAATCAGCCCCAGCATTTT. Amino acid sequence: CASSKWEGQLNQPQHF.

This clonotype was counted at least ten times. The chain employs TRBV10-3 and TRBJ2-3; 8 positions agree with TRBD2. The CDR3 is made up of 15 amino acids. Looked up from germline, CDR1 is ENHRY and CDR2 is SYGVKD. V lost 3 bases and J lost 1; bases outside the gene matches: 3. The CDR3 DNA follows: TGTGCCATCAGTGAAGGAGCGGGGGGCACAGATACGCAGTATTTT. Encoded protein: CAISEGAGGTDTQYF.

This clonotype was seen many times. The V call is TRBV5-1, the J call TRBJ2-1, with TRBD1 identical over 8 bases. Per germline, CDR1 SGHRS and CDR2 YFSETQ. This CDR3 comprises 15 residues. The J segment lost 5 bases and the V segment lost 0 bases, leaving 4 bases of the junction unmatched. CDR3 nucleotides: TGCGCCAGCAGCTTGGTGGGACAGGATAACAATGAGCAGTTCTTC. This encodes CASSLVGQDNNEQFF.

The sample holds many counts of this clonotype. The chain couples TRBV20-1 to TRBJ2-7, with TRBD2 matching over 9 bases. The CDR3 totals 15 residues. The ends lost 0 bases at V and 2 bases at J; junction bases unmatched: 5. The germline V gene has CDR1 DFQATT and CDR2 SNEGSKA (reference sequence). CDR3 sequence reads: CSARDGSGGAYEQYF. The CDR3 DNA is TGCAGTGCTAGAGATGGTAGCGGGGGAGCCTACGAGCAGTACTTC.

The table lists this clonotype with many counts. The V gene is TRBV27, the J gene TRBJ2-7; 7 positions match TRBD1. Germline V gene sequence: CDR1 MNHEY, CDR2 SMNVEV (reference sequence). The CDR3 is made up of 14 amino acids. After removal of 5 bases from V and 1 base from J, the junction contained 5 bases not matched to a gene. In DNA, the CDR3 is TGTGCCAGCAGTGGGCCGGGACAGTCCTACGAGCAGTACTTC. Protein product: CASSGPGQSYEQYF.

This clonotype was seen ten or more times. This chain uses TRBV29-1 with TRBJ1-1; D gene unclear. V was clipped by 1 base and J by 0 bases, with 9 bases between them. Germline-derived CDR1 and CDR2 are SQVTM and ANQGSEA. The CDR3 extends over 14 amino acids. This CDR3 is CSVEGAAMNTEAFF. CDR3 DNA: TGCAGCGTTGAAGGGGCGGCCATGAACACTGAAGCTTTCTTT.

The sample holds many counts of this clonotype. V is TRBV5-1 and J is TRBJ2-1; 14 bases agree with TRBD2. The V gene's germline CDR1 is SGHRS and CDR2 YFSETQ. After removal of 3 bases from V and 8 bases from J, the junction contained 4 bases not matched to a gene. The CDR3 is made up of 15 amino acids. The CDR3 is CASSWGTSGSYEQFF. The CDR3 DNA sequence: TGCGCCAGCAGCTGGGGGACTAGCGGGAGCTATGAGCAGTTCTTC.

This clonotype came up many times. The J gene is TRBJ1-5, the V gene TRBV29-1; D is possibly TRBD1 (5 bases). The CDR3 totals 13 residues. Germline loops: CDR1 SQVTM, CDR2 ANQGSEA. Trimming cost V 4 bases and J 4 bases, with 11 bases left between them. CDR3 residues: CSVGDQGNQPQHF. As DNA, the CDR3 is TGCAGCGTTGGAGATCAGGGTAATCAGCCCCAGCATTTT.

This clonotype was detected many times. The chain couples TRBV3-1 to TRBJ2-6; D gene ambiguous. The length of the CDR3 is 12 residues. Between the trimmed V and J ends, which lost 5 bases and 4 bases, there was a span of 3 bases. Germline CDR1 reads LGHDT; CDR2 reads YNNKEL (reference sequence). The CDR3 DNA is TGTGCCAGCAGCAAGGGGGCCAACGTCCTGACTTTC. It yields the protein CASSKGANVLTF.

This clonotype has only a few counts. The CDR3 DNA reads as TGCGCCAGCAGCTTGGGTGGCCCAGTATCTAACTATGGCTACACCTTC. Translated: CASSLGGPVSNYGYTF. The chain combines TRBV5-1 with TRBJ1-2; D gene unclear. The ends were cut back, 0 bases at V and 0 bases at J, with 12 bases in the middle. CDR3 length equals 16 residues. The germline gives CDR1 SGHRS, CDR2 YFSETQ.

The sample holds a few counts of this clonotype. This chain uses TRBV7-9 with TRBJ1-1; 7 nucleotides agree with TRBD1. This CDR3 is built from 14 residues. Germline CDR1 reads SEHNR; CDR2 reads FQNEAQ (reference sequence). Trimming at V came to 5 bases and at J to 5 bases, leaving 8 bases not matched to a gene. The CDR3 region has the DNA TGTGCCAGCAGCGGGACAGCGGACGGGACTGAAGCTTTCTTT. Translated: CASSGTADGTEAFF.

V and J are TRBV4-1 and TRBJ1-5, with D maybe TRBD1 (6 bases). CDR3 length: 15 residues. The V end lost 1 base, the J end lost 1 base, and 8 bases lay between the germline ends. Germline V gene lookup returns CDR1 MGHRA and CDR2 YSYEKL. CDR3 nucleotide sequence: TGCGCCAGCAGCCAAGTAAGGGGGAGCAATCAGCCCCAGCATTTT. Translation: CASSQVRGSNQPQHF.

This clonotype has a count of ten or more. The V and J genes are TRBV12-5 and TRBJ2-7, with D hard to call. The CDR3 runs 15 residues. Per the germline V gene, CDR1 is LGHNT and CDR2 is FRNRAP. The V end lost 1 base, the J end lost 2 bases, and 12 bases lay between the germline ends. The CDR3 is CASGLDLSRTYEQYF. The DNA for the CDR3 is TGTGCTAGTGGTTTGGACCTAAGCCGGACCTACGAGCAGTACTTC.

This clonotype was detected a few times. The rearrangement uses TRBV3-1 and TRBJ1-2; a possible D gene is TRBD1 (5 bases). Germline V gene lookup returns CDR1 LGHDT and CDR2 YNNKEL (reference sequence). The CDR3 length is 13 residues. V was trimmed by 7 bases and J by 6 bases, leaving 15 bases between them. The DNA for the CDR3 is TGTGCCAGCAACACGGTATGGGGGGATGGCTACACCTTC. Protein: CASNTVWGDGYTF.